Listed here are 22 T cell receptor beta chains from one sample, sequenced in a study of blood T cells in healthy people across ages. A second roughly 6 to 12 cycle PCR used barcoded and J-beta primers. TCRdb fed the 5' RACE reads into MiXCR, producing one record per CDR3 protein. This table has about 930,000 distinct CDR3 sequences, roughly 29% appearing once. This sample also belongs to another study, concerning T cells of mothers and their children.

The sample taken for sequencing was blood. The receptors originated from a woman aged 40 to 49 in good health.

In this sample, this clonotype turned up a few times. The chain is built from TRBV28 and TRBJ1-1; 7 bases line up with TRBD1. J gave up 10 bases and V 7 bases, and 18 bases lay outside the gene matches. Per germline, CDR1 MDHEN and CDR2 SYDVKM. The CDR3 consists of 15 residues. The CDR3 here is CASNLEAGQSAVAFF. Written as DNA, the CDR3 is TGTGCCAGCAACCTCGAAGCGGGACAGTCGGCCGTAGCTTTCTTT.

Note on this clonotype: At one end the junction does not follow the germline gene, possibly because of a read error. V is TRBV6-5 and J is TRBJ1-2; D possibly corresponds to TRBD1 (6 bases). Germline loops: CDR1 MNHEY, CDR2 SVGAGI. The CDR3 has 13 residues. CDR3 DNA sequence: TGTGCCAGCAGTTACAGGGACAACTGTGGCTACACCTTC. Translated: CASSYRDNCGYTF.

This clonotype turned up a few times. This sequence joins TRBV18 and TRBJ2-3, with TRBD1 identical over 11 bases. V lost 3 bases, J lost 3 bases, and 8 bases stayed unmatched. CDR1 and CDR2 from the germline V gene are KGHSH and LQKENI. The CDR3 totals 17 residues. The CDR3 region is CASSPAPGQGGTDTQYF. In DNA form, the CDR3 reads TGTGCCAGCTCACCGGCCCCGGGACAGGGGGGAACAGATACGCAGTATTTT.

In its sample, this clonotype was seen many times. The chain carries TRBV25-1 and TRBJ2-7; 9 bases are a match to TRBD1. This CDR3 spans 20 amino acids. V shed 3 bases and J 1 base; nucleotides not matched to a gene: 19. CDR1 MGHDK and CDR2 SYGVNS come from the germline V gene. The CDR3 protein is CASSELSGSGQGVESYEQYF. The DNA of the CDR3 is TGTGCCAGCAGTGAGTTATCCGGCTCGGGACAGGGTGTTGAATCCTACGAGCAGTACTTC.

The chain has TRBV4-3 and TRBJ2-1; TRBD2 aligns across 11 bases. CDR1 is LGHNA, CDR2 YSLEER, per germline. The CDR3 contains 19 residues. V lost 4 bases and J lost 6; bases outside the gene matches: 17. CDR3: CASSPRHLAGGGSLNEQFF. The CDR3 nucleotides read TGCGCCAGCAGCCCTCGGCACCTAGCGGGGGGTGGCTCCCTCAATGAGCAGTTCTTC.

The CDR3 protein is CSVEDKGLASNYGYTF. Written as DNA, the CDR3 is TGCAGCGTTGAGGATAAGGGGCTCGCCTCTAACTATGGCTACACCTTC. The V call is TRBV29-1, the J call TRBJ1-2; D is perhaps TRBD1 (5 bases). The length of the CDR3 is 16 residues. V lost 3 bases to trimming and J lost 0 bases, with 17 bases between them. From germline, CDR1 is SQVTM and CDR2 ANQGSEA.

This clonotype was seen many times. The DNA of the CDR3 is TGCAGTGCTAGAAAAGGAACAGGGGGATACGAGCAGTACTTC. Amino acid sequence: CSARKGTGGYEQYF. The V call is TRBV20-1, the J call TRBJ2-7; TRBD1 agrees at 8 bases. Germline CDR1 is DFQATT and CDR2 is SNEGSKA (reference sequence). The ends lost 2 bases at V and 4 bases at J; junction bases unmatched: 7. The length of the CDR3 is 14 residues.

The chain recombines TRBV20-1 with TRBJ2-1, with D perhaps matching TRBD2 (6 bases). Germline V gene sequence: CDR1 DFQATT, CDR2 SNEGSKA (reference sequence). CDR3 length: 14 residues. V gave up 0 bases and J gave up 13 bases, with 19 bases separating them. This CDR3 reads CSARDGTGQETQFF. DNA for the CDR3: TGCAGTGCTAGAGATGGGACTGGGCAAGAGACCCAGTTCTTC.

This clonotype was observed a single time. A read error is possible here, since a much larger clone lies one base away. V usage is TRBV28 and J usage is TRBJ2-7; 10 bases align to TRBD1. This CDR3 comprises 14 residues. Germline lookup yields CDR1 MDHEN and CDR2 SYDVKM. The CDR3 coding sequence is TGTGCCAGCATTCCGACAGGGGGCTATTACGGGCAGTACTTC. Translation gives CASIPTGGYYGQYF.

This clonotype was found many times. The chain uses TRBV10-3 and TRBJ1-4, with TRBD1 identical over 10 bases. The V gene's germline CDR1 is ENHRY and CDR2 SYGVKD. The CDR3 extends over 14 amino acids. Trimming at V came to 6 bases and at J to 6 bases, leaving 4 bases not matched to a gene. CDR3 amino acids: CAISAGTGDEKLFF. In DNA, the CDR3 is TGTGCCATCAGCGCCGGGACAGGGGATGAAAAACTGTTTTTT.

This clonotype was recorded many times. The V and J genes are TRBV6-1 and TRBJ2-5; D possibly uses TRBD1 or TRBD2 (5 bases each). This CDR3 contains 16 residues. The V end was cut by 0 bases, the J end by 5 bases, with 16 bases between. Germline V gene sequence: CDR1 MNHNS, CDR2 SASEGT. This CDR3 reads CASSEAGVGRAETQYF. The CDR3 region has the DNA TGTGCCAGCAGTGAAGCGGGGGTGGGAAGGGCGGAGACCCAGTACTTC.

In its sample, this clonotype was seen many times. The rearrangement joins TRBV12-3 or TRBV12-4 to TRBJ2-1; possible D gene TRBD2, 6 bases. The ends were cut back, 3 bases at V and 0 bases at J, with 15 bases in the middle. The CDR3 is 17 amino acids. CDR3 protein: CASSFGTRRISYNEQFF. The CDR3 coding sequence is TGTGCCAGCAGTTTCGGGACTCGGCGCATCTCCTACAATGAGCAGTTCTTC.

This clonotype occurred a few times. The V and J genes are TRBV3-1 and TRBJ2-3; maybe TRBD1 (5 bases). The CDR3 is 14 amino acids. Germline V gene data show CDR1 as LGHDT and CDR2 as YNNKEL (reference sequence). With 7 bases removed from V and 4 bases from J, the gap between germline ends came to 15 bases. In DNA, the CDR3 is TGTGCCAGCAATCCAGGGATCCCCTCAGATACGCAGTATTTT. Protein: CASNPGIPSDTQYF.

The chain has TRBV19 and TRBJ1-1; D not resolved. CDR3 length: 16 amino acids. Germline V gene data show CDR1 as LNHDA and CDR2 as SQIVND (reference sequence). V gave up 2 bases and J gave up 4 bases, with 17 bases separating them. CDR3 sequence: CASSILRAGGSTEAFF. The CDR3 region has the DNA TGTGCCAGTAGTATATTGCGGGCTGGAGGGAGCACTGAAGCTTTCTTT.

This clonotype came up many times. The CDR3 DNA reads as TGTGCCACCAGCAGTATCCTGGGGCCCCAAGAGACCCAGTACTTC. Amino acids: CATSSILGPQETQYF. The chain combines TRBV15 with TRBJ2-5; possibly TRBD1 for D (5 bases). V was shortened by 3 bases and J by 1 base, with 12 bases between the two germline ends. Looked up from germline, CDR1 is LNHNV and CDR2 is YYDKDF (reference sequence). CDR3 length: 15 residues.

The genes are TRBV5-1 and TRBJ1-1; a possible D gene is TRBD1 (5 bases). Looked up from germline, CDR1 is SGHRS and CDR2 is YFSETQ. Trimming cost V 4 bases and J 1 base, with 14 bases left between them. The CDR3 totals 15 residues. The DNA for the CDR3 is TGCGCCAGCAGCCCCGGGGCGTTGGGGAACACTGAAGCTTTCTTT. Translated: CASSPGALGNTEAFF. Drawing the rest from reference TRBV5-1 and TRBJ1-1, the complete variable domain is KAGVTQTPRYLIKTRGQQVTLSCSPISGHRSVSWYQQTPGQGLQFLFEYFSETQRNKGNFPGRFSGRQFSNSRSEMNVSTLELGDSALYLCASSPGALGNTEAFFGQGTRLTVV.

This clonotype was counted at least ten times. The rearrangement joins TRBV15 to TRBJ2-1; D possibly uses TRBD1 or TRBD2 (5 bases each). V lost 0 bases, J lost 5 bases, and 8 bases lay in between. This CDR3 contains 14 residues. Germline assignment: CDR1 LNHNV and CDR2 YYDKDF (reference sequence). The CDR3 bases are TGTGCCACCAGCAGAGATTGGGGGAACAATGAGCAGTTCTTC. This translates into CATSRDWGNNEQFF.

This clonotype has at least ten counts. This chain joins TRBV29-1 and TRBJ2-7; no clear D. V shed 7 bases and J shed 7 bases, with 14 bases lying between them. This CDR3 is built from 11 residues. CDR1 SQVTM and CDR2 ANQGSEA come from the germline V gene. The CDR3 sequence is CSAGLQKEQYF. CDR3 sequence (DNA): TGCAGCGCTGGCCTCCAGAAAGAGCAGTACTTC.

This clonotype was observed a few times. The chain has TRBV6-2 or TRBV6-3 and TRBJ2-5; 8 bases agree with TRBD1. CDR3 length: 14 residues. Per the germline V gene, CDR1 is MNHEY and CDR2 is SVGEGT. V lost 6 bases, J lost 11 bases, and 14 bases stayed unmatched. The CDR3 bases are TGTGCCAGCAGCTGGGGGACAGGAAAATACGGGCAGTACTTC. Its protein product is CASSWGTGKYGQYF.

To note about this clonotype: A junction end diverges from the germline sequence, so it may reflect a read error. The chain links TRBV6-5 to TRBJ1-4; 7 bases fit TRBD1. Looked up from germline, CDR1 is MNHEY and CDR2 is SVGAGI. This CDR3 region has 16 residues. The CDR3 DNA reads TGTGCCGGCAGTTACTTCAGGGGGGCAACTAATGAAAAACTGTTTTTT. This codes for CAGSYFRGATNEKLFF.

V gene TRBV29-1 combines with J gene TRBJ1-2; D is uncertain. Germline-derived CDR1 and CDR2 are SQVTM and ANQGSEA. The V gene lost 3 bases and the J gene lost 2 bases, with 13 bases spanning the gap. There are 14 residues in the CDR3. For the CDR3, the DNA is TGCAGCGTTGATGGTGAGAGTGGGAACTATGGCTACACCTTC. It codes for CSVDGESGNYGYTF.

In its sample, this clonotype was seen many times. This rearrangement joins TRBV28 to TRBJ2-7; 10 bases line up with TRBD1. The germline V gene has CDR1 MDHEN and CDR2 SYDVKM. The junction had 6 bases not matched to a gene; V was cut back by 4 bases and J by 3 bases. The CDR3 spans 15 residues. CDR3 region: CASSSAGTGVYEQYF. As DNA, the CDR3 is TGTGCCAGCAGTTCGGCCGGGACAGGGGTCTACGAGCAGTACTTC.